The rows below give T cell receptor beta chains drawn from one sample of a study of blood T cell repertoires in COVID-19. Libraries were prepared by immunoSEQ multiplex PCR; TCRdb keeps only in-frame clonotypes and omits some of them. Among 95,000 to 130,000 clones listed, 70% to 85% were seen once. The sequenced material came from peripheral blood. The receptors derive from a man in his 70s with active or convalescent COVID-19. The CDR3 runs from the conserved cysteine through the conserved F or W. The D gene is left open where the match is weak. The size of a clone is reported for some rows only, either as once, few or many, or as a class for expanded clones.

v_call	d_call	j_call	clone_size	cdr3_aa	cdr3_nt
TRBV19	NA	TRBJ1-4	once	CASSILGGNEKLFF	TGTGCCAGTAGTATCTTAGGAGGTAATGAAAAACTGTTTTTT
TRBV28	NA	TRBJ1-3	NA	CASSRSGAGNTIYF	TGTGCCAGCAGTAGGTCAGGGGCTGGAAACACCATATATTTT
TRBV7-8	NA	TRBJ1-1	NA	CASSTDRNTEAFF	TGTGCCAGCAGCACAGACAGGAACACTGAAGCTTTCTTT
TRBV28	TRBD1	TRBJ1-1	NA	CASSNRFLTGENTEAFF	TGTGCCAGCAGTAATAGATTCCTCACAGGGGAGAACACTGAAGCTTTCTTT
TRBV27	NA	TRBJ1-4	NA	CASSSLGLGEKLFF	TGTGCCAGCAGTTCTTTGGGGCTGGGTGAAAAACTGTTTTTT
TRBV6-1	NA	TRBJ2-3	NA	CASSEGAGTDTQYF	TGTGCCAGCAGTGAAGGGGCAGGCACAGATACGCAGTATTTT
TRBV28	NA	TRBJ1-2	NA	CASRTDPNYGYTF	TGTGCCAGCAGGACAGACCCTAACTATGGCTACACCTTC
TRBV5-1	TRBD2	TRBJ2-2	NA	CASSLPRLAGNTGELFF	TGCGCCAGCAGTCTTCCTAGACTAGCGGGAAACACCGGGGAGCTGTTTTTT
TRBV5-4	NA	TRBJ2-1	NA	CASSLFMGGAWDEQFF	TGTGCCAGCAGCTTGTTTATGGGGGGAGCTTGGGATGAGCAGTTCTTC
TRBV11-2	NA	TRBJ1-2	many	CASSPIGGRRMEGYTF	TGTGCCAGCAGCCCCATAGGGGGACGGCGTATGGAGGGCTACACCTTC
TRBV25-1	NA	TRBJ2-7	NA	CASSERYEQYF	TGTGCCAGCAGTGAACGCTACGAGCAGTACTTC
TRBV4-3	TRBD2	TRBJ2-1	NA	CASSQGVREGLRKVNNEQFF	TGCGCCAGCAGCCAAGGGGTCAGGGAGGGTTTAAGGAAGGTTAACAATGAGCAGTTCTTC
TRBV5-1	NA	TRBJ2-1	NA	CASSPGWVINEQFF	TGCGCCAGCAGCCCCGGGTGGGTGATAAATGAGCAGTTCTTC
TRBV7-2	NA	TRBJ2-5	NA	CASREQETQYF	TGTGCCAGCAGGGAACAGGAGACCCAGTACTTC
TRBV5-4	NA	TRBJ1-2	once	CASSPGGPYGYTF	TGTGCCAGCAGCCCCGGCGGCCCCTATGGCTACACCTTC
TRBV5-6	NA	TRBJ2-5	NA	CASSFYGYQETQYF	TGTGCCAGCAGCTTTTACGGGTACCAAGAGACCCAGTACTTC
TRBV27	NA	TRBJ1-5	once	CASSSQAGNQPQHF	TGTGCCAGCAGTTCACAGGCCGGCAATCAGCCCCAGCATTTT
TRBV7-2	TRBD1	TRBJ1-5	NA	CASSLGIGGQPQHF	TGTGCCAGCAGCTTAGGGATAGGGGGCCAACCCCAGCATTTT
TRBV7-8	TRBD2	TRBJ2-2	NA	CASSLFSGRDTGELFF	TGTGCCAGCAGCTTATTCAGCGGGAGGGACACCGGGGAGCTGTTTTTT
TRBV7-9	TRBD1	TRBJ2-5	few	CASSLATQGAETQYF	TGTGCCAGCAGCTTAGCGACACAGGGGGCTGAGACCCAGTACTTC
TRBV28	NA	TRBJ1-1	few	CASGSGLNAFF	TGTGCCAGCGGTTCAGGTCTGAATGCTTTCTTT
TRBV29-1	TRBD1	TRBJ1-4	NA	CSAAGGTANEKLFF	TGCAGCGCCGCAGGAGGGACAGCAAATGAAAAACTGTTTTTT
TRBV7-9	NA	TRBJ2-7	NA	CASEFDGAYEQYF	TGTGCCAGCGAGTTTGACGGAGCCTACGAGCAGTACTTC
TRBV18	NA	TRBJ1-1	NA	CASSPGKNTEAFF	TGTGCCAGCTCACCCGGGAAGAACACTGAAGCTTTCTTT
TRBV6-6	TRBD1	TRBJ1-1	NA	CASRINRDRAFF	TGTGCCAGCAGAATAAACCGGGACAGGGCTTTCTTT
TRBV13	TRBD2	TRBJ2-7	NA	CASRRTSGGGHEQYF	TGTGCCAGCAGGCGTACTAGCGGGGGGGGCCACGAGCAGTACTTC
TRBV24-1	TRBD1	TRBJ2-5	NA	CATSDFRTGSLVETQYF	TGTGCCACCAGTGATTTTAGGACAGGATCTTTAGTTGAGACCCAGTACTTC
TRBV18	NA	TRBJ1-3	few	CASSPSEGSGNTIYF	TGTGCCAGCTCACCATCTGAGGGCTCTGGAAACACCATATATTTT
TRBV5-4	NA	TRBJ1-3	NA	CASSLDQGSQGNTIYF	TGTGCCAGCAGCTTGGACCAGGGGAGTCAGGGAAACACCATATATTTT
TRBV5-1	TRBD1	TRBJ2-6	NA	CASSWTGESGANVLTF	TGCGCCAGCAGCTGGACAGGGGAAAGTGGGGCCAACGTCCTGACTTTC
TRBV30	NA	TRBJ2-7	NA	CAWSQGGFAEQYF	TGTGCCTGGAGCCAGGGGGGCTTTGCCGAGCAGTACTTC
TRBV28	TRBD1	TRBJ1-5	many	CASSSPLGQGHQPQHF	TGTGCCAGCAGTTCTCCCCTGGGACAGGGCCATCAGCCCCAGCATTTT
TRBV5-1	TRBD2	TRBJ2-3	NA	CASSIAGGTDTQYF	TGCGCCAGCAGCATAGCGGGGGGCACAGATACGCAGTATTTT
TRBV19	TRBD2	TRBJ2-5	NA	CASSPSGPRETQYF	TGTGCCAGTAGTCCTAGCGGCCCGCGAGAGACCCAGTACTTC